What follows describes a single TCR beta chain. This specimen comes from a study of T cell changes during pregnancy in multiple sclerosis. The method was immunoSEQ multiplex PCR; TCRdb's version includes in-frame clones alone and lacks a portion of them. Of approximately 100,000 clones in the sample, almost 95% were seen once. The sequencing used peripheral blood, collected in the third trimester of pregnancy. This receptor was identified in a female donor with multiple sclerosis, enrolled in a pregnancy study.

Here the CDR3 reads CASSLNPADEQFF. CDR3 nucleotide sequence: TGCGCCAGCAGTCTTAACCCCGCGGATGAGCAGTTCTTC. The chain employs TRBV5-1 and TRBJ2-1; D uncertain. The CDR3 covers 13 residues. The germline gives CDR1 SGHRS, CDR2 YFSETQ. V was cut by 5 bases and J by 8 bases, with 14 bases left in between.